This TCR beta chain was sequenced in a study of technical replicates of blood from several donors. Sequencing was performed with immunoSEQ multiplex PCR; in TCRdb, only in-frame clones are kept and a portion is missing. The profile shows about 50,000 clones, 95% to 97% of them singletons. The V end was cut by 6 bases, the J end by 0 bases, with 2 bases between. Germline CDR1 and CDR2: MNHEY and SVGAGI. This CDR3 is 12 amino acids long. In the case of this clone: Other DNA sequences of this sample code for an identical CDR3.

The sequenced material came from T cells isolated from PBMCs. This receptor was obtained from a human donor in good health. This chain joins TRBV6-5 and TRBJ2-2; D gene uncertain. As DNA, the CDR3 is TGTGCCAGCAGCTCGAACACCGGGGAGCTGTTTTTT. Translation: CASSSNTGELFF.